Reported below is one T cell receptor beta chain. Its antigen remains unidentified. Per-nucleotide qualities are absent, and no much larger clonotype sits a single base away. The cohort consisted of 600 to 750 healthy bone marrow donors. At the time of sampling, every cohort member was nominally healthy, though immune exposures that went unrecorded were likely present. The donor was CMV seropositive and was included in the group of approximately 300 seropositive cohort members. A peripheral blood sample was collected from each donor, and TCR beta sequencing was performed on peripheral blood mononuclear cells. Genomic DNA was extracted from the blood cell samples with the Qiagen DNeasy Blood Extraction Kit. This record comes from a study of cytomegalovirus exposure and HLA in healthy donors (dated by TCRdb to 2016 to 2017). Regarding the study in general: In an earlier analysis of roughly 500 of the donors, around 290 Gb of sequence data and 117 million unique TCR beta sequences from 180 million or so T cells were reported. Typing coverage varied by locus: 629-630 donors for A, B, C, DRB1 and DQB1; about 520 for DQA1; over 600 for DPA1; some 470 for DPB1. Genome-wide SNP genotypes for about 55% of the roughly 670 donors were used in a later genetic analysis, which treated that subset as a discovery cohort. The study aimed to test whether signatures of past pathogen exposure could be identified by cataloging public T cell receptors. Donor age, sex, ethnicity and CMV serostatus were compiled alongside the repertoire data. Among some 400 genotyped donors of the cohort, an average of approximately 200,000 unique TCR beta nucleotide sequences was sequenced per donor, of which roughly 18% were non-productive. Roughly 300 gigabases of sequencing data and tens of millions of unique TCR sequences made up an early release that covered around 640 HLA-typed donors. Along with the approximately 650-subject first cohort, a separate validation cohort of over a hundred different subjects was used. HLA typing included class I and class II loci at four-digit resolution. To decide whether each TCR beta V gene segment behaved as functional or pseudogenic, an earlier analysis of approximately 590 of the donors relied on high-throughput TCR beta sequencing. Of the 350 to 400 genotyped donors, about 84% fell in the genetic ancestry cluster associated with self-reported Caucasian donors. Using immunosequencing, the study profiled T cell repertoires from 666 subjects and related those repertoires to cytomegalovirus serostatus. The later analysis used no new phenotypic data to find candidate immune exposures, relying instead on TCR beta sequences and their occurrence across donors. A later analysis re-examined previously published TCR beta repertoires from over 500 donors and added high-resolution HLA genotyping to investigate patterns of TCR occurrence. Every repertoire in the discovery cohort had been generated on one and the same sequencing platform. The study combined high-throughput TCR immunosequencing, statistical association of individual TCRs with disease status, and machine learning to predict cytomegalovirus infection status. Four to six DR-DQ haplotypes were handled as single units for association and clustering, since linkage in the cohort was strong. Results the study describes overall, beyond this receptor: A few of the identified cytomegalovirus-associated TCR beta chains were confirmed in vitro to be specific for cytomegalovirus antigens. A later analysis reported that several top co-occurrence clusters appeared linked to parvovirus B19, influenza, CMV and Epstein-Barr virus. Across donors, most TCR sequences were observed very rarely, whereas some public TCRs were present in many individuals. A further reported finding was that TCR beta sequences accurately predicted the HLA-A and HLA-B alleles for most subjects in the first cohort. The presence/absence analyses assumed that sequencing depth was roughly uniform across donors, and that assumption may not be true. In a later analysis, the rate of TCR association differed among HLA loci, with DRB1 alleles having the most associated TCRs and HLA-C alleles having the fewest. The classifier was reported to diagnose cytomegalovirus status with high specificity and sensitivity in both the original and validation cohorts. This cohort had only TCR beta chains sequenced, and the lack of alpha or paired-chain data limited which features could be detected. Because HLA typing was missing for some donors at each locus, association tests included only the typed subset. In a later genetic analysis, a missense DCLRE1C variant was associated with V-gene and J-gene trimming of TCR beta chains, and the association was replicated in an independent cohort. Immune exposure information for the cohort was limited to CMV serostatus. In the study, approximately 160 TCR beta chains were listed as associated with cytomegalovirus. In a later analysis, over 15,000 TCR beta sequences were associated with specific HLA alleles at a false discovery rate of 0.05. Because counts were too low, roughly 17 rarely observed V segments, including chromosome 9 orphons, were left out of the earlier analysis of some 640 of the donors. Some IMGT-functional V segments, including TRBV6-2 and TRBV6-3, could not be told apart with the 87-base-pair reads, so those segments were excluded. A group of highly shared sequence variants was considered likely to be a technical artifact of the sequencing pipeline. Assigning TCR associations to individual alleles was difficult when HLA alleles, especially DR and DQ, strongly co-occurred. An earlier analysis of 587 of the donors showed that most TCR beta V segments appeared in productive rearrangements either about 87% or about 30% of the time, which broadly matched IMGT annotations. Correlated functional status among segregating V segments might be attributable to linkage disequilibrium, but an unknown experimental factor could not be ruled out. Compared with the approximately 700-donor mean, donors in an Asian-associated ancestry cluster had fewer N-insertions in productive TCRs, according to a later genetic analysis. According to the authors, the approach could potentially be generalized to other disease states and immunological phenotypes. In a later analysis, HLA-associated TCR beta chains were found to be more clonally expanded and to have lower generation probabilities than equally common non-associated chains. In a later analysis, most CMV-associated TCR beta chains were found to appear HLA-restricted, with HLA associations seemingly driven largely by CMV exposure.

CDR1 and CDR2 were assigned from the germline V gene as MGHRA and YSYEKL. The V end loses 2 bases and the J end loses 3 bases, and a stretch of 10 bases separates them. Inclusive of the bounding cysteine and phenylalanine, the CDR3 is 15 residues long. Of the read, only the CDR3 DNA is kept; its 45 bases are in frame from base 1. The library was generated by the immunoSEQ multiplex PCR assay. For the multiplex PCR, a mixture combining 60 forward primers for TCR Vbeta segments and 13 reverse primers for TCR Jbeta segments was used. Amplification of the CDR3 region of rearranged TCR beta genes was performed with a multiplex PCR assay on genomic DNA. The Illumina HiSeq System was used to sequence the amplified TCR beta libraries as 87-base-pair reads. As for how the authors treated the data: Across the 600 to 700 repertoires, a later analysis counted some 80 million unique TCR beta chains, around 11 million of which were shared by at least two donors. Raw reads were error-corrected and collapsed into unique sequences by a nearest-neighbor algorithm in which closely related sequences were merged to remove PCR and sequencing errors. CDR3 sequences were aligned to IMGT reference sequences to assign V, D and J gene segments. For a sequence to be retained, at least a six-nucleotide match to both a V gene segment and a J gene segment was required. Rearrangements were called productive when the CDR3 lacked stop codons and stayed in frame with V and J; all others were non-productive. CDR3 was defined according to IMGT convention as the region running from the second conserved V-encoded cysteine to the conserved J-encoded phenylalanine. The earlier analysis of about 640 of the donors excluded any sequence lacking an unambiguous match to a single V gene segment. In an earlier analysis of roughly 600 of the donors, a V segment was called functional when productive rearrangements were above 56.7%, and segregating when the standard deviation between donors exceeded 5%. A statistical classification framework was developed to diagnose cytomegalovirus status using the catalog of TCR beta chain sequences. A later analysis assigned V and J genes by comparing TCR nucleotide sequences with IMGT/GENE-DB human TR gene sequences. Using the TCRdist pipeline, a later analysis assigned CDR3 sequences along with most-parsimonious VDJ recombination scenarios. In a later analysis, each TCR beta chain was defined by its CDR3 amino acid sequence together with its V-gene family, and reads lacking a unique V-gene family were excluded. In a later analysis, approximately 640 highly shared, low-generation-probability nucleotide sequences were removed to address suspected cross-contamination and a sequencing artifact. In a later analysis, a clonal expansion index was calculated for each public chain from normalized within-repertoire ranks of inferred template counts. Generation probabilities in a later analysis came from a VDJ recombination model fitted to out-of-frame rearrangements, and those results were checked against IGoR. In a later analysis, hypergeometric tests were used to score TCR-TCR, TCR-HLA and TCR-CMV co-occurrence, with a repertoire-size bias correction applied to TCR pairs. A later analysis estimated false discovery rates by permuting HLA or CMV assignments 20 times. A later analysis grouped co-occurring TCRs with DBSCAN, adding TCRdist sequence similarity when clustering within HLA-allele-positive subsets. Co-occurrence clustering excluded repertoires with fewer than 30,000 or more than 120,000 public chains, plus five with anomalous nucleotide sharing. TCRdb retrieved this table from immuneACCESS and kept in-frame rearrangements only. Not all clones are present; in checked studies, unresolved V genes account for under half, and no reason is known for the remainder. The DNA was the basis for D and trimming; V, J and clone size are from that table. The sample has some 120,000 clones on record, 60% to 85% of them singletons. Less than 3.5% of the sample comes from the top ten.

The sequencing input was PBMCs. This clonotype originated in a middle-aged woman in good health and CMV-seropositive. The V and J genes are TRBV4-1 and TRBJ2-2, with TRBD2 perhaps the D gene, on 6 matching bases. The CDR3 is CASSQLGTYTGELFF. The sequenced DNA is TGCGCCAGCAGCCAACTGGGGACTTACACCGGGGAGCTGTTTTTT.